A single sample gave rise to the 16 T cell receptor beta chains below, sequenced in a study of early stage breast cancer tumors. Assay used: immunoSEQ multiplex PCR; TCRdb lists only in-frame clones, some missing. The sample yields about 72,000 clones, 70% to 85% seen once. Sequenced: blood. These receptor sequences come from a person aged 55-75 years with breast cancer.

V gene TRBV19 combines with J gene TRBJ2-2; D ambiguous. V was clipped by 10 bases and J by 1 base, with 7 bases between them. Germline CDR1 and CDR2: LNHDA and SQIVND (reference sequence). The CDR3 totals 12 residues. As DNA, the CDR3 is TGTGCCACTCTCAGGAACACCGGGGAGCTGTTTTTT. Translation gives CATLRNTGELFF. The entire variable domain, with the rest obtained from reference TRBV19 and TRBJ2-2, is as follows: DGGITQSPKYLFRKEGQNVTLSCEQNLNHDAMYWYRQDPGQGLRLIYYSQIVNDFQKGDIAEGYSVSREKKESFPLTVTSAQKNPTAFYLCATLRNTGELFFGEGSRLTVL.

The rearrangement links TRBV2 to TRBJ2-1, with D perhaps TRBD2 (5 bases). Germline CDR1 SNHLY, CDR2 FYNNEI. V lost 8 bases and J 9 bases, leaving 8 bases between the germline ends. This CDR3 has 10 amino acids. The DNA of the CDR3 is TGTGCCAGCTCGAGGGCTGAGCAGTTCTTC. Translation gives CASSRAEQFF.

The J gene is TRBJ2-7, the V gene TRBV28, with 8 bases matching TRBD2. Germline V CDR1 and CDR2: MDHEN, SYDVKM. Germline trimming cut 3 bases from V and 6 bases from J; bases unmatched to any gene: 10. CDR3 length: 15 residues. The CDR3 coding sequence is TGTGCCAGCAGTTTGAGGATAGGGCGGGGGGCCGAGCAGTACTTC. Protein product: CASSLRIGRGAEQYF.

This clone showed up just a few times. The chain links TRBV4-1 to TRBJ1-2; D gene ambiguous. Trimming took off 1 base at V and 4 bases at J, with 10 bases between the two ends. This CDR3 comprises 14 residues. CDR1 and CDR2 from the germline V gene are MGHRA and YSYEKL. The CDR3 DNA follows: TGCGCCAGCAGCCAAGGGCCCGAGGGCTATGGCTACACCTTC. This translates into CASSQGPEGYGYTF.

The sample holds one count of this clone. The J gene is TRBJ2-3, the V gene TRBV9; TRBD2 agrees at 12 bases. The CDR3 runs 14 residues. Germline CDR1 reads SGDLS; CDR2 reads YYNGEE. V shed 4 bases and J 5 bases; nucleotides not matched to a gene: 2. CDR3 nucleotides: TGTGCCAGCAGCCCGGGACTAGCGGGAGATACGCAGTATTTT. It yields the protein CASSPGLAGDTQYF.

V usage is TRBV18 and J usage is TRBJ2-2; tentative D call: TRBD1 (5 bases). Germline V lookup: CDR1 KGHSH, CDR2 LQKENI. This CDR3 has 15 amino acids. Trimming removed 2 bases at V and 2 bases at J, with 9 bases between. The CDR3 DNA is TGTGCCAGCTCACCAAGGGGTGGCAACACCGGGGAGCTGTTTTTT. Protein: CASSPRGGNTGELFF.

The chain couples TRBV5-4 to TRBJ2-5; 9 positions agree with TRBD2. The CDR3 runs to 14 residues. Trimming cost V 2 bases and J 4 bases; bases outside gene matches: 3. The germline V gene encodes CDR1 SGHNT and CDR2 YYREEE (reference sequence). The CDR3: CASSLAGGRETQYF. DNA of the CDR3: TGTGCCAGCAGCTTAGCGGGGGGTCGAGAGACCCAGTACTTC.

This chain's CDR3 is CASSDIIGTSEETQYF. The CDR3 DNA reads as TGTGCCAGCAGTGATATAATAGGGACTAGCGAAGAGACCCAGTACTTC. The V gene is TRBV6-1, the J gene TRBJ2-5, with 10 bases matching TRBD2. This CDR3 has 16 residues. With 3 bases clipped from V and 3 bases from J, the junction kept 7 bases outside the gene matches. Germline CDR1 is MNHNS and CDR2 is SASEGT.

Sample share makes this clone large. The chain has TRBV5-5 and TRBJ1-6; perhaps TRBD1 as D (5 bases). The CDR3 extends over 16 amino acids. The germline V gene has CDR1 SGHKS and CDR2 YYEKEE (reference sequence). Trimming stripped 4 bases from V and 0 bases from J, with 11 bases between. In DNA form, the CDR3 reads TGTGCCAGCAGCCCATACAGGCGCTCCTATAATTCACCCCTCCACTTT. Amino acids: CASSPYRRSYNSPLHF. Filled out from reference TRBV5-5 and TRBJ1-6, the complete variable domain reads DAGVTQSPTHLIKTRGQQVTLRCSPISGHKSVSWYQQVLGQGPQFIFQYYEKEERGRGNFPDRFSARQFPNYSSELNVNALLLGDSALYLCASSPYRRSYNSPLHFGNGTRLTVT.

This clone showed up just once. The rearrangement uses TRBV11-3 and TRBJ2-5; weak D call: TRBD2 (5 bases). With 5 bases removed from V and 5 bases from J, the gap between germline ends came to 12 bases. The CDR3 spans 13 residues. CDR1 and CDR2 from the germline V gene are SGHNT and YENEEA. The CDR3, as DNA: TGTGCCAGCAGCCCTAGCTTTGAGGAGACCCAGTACTTC. It codes for CASSPSFEETQYF.

With respect to this clone: This CDR3 is also generated by other DNA sequences in the sample. The chain uses TRBV9 and TRBJ2-2; the D is unclear. V was cut by 0 bases and J by 7 bases, with 7 bases left in between. Germline CDR1 SGDLS, CDR2 YYNGEE. The CDR3 runs 13 residues. Written as DNA, the CDR3 is TGTGCCAGCAGCGTAGTAGGGTTCGGGGAGCTGTTTTTT. As protein: CASSVVGFGELFF.

The V gene is TRBV18, the J gene TRBJ2-3; TRBD2 matches at 8 bases. The CDR3 has 14 amino acids. Germline V gene data show CDR1 as KGHSH and CDR2 as LQKENI. Trimming cost V 6 bases and J 2 bases; bases outside gene matches: 4. The CDR3 sequence is CASSPGLVTDTQYF. CDR3 bases: TGTGCCAGCTCGCCGGGACTAGTCACAGATACGCAGTATTTT.

The chain joins TRBV19 to TRBJ2-2; 11 nucleotides match TRBD2. The J segment lost 6 bases and the V segment lost 4 bases, leaving 4 bases of the junction unmatched. CDR1 and CDR2 from the germline V gene are LNHDA and SQIVND (reference sequence). This CDR3 comprises 15 residues. In DNA, the CDR3 is TGTGCCAGTAGTAAGGGACTAGCGGCCTCCGGGGAGCTGTTTTTT. It yields the protein CASSKGLAASGELFF.

The rearrangement links TRBV5-1 to TRBJ1-4; tentatively, D is TRBD1 (5 bases). The germline gives CDR1 SGHRS, CDR2 YFSETQ. The CDR3 has 15 residues. Trimming stripped 1 base from V and 8 bases from J, with 15 bases between. In DNA, the CDR3 is TGCGCCAGCAGCTTGTGGGGGACGGGAGAGGAAAAACTGTTTTTT. Protein sequence: CASSLWGTGEEKLFF.

The chain has TRBV18 and TRBJ2-7, with 10 positions matching TRBD2. Trimming cost V 3 bases and J 7 bases; bases outside gene matches: 15. This CDR3 comprises 17 residues. Germline loops: CDR1 KGHSH, CDR2 LQKENI. The CDR3 loop is CASSPSSGAGGRFEQYF. The CDR3 nucleotides read TGTGCCAGCTCACCCTCGTCCGGAGCGGGGGGGCGATTTGAGCAGTACTTC. The whole variable domain, filled in from reference TRBV18 and TRBJ2-7, reads NAGVMQNPRHLVRRRGQEARLRCSPMKGHSHVYWYRQLPEEGLKFMVYLQKENIIDESGMPKERFSAEFPKEGPSILRIQQVVRGDSAAYFCASSPSSGAGGRFEQYFGPGTRLTVT.

The rearrangement links TRBV28 to TRBJ1-2, with D unclear. Germline CDR1 reads MDHEN; CDR2 reads SYDVKM. The CDR3 covers 13 residues. Trimming took off 6 bases at V and 3 bases at J, with 11 bases between the two ends. The CDR3 region has the DNA TGTGCCAGCAGCCGTGGAACAGACTATGGCTACACCTTC. This encodes CASSRGTDYGYTF.